Described below is a single T cell receptor beta chain sequence and its context. Its antigen is not known. An overlapping HIV-1 Gag peptide pool stimulated these cells at 1 ug/peptide/mL. Memory cells lacking CD40L and CD69 with high CD45RO were sorted. The data belong to a study of persistence of HIV-infected CD4 T cells. Study details: Suppressive ART had lasted a median of roughly eight years. Up to roughly 180 mL blood was drawn at multiple time points; a couple of donors had single-time leukapheresis.

Germline trimming cut 4 bases from V and 5 bases from J; bases unmatched to any gene: 3. CDR1 and CDR2 (germline): SGHNT, YYREEE (reference sequence). This CDR3 is 13 amino acids long. This was the immunoSEQ version 4 assay in survey mode. The protocol was immunoSEQ multiplex PCR, while the TCRdb copy is restricted to in-frame clones and leaves out a portion. The data hold approximately 39,000 clones, with approximately 78% observed a single time. The V call is TRBV5-4, the J call TRBJ2-1; 7 bases fit TRBD2. This material consisted of cultured CD4+ T cells from PBMCs, taken from a patient who received antiretroviral therapy. This receptor was obtained from an adult with HIV. The donor label of this sample is uncertain. The CDR3 sequence is CASSRDYNNEQFF. In DNA form, the CDR3 reads TGTGCCAGCAGCCGGGACTACAACAATGAGCAGTTCTTC. Based on the CDR3 plus reference TRBV5-4 and TRBJ2-1, the full variable domain is ETGVTQSPTHLIKTRGQQVTLRCSSQSGHNTVSWYQQALGQGPQFIFQYYREEENGRGNFPPRFSGLQFPNYSSELNVNALELDDSALYLCASSRDYNNEQFFGPGTRLTVL.